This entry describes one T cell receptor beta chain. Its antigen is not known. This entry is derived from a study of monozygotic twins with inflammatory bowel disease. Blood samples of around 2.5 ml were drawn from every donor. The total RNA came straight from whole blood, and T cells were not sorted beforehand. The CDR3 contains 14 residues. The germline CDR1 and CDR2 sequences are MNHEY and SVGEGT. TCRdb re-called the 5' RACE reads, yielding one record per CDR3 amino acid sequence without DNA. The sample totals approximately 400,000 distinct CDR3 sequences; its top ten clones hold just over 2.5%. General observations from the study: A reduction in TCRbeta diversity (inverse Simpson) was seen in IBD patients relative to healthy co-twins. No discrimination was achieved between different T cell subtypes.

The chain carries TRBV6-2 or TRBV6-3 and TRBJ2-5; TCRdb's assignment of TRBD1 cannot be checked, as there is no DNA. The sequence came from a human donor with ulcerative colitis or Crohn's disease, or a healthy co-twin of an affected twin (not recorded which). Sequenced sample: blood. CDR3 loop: CASSYSGQGETQYF.